This is a list of T cell receptor beta chains from one sample in a study of T cell responses to AZD1222 COVID-19 vaccine. Clones were read by immunoSEQ multiplex PCR, and TCRdb kept only the in-frame ones, dropping some. The data show 150,000 to 200,000 clones, about 90% seen once. This material consisted of peripheral blood, taken 28 days after the second AZD1222 dose. The source is an adult who received the AZD1222 COVID-19 vaccine. Each CDR3 is given with its conserved first and last residue. D genes are given only for firm matches. Clone size, where shown, is once, few, many, or a class for clones that have expanded.

j_call,v_call,clone_size,d_call,cdr3_aa,cdr3_nt
TRBJ1-2,TRBV5-4,NA,TRBD1,CASSLAAGTGGSYGYTF,TGTGCCAGCAGCTTGGCAGCCGGGACAGGGGGGAGCTATGGCTACACCTTC
TRBJ2-2,TRBV7-6,NA,NA,CASSLGRGSSGELFF,TGTGCCAGCAGCTTAGGCAGGGGATCAAGCGGGGAGCTGTTTTTT
TRBJ1-1,TRBV5-1,NA,TRBD1,CASSGQGGNTEAFF,TGCGCCAGCAGCGGACAGGGGGGTAACACTGAAGCTTTCTTT
TRBJ1-4,TRBV4-1,NA,NA,CASSQIPIATNEKLFF,TGCGCCAGCAGCCAAATCCCGATTGCAACTAATGAAAAACTGTTTTTT
TRBJ2-5,TRBV7-2,NA,TRBD1,CASSWGTGGMKTQYF,TGTGCCAGCAGCTGGGGGACAGGGGGTATGAAGACCCAGTACTTC
TRBJ1-1,TRBV18,once,TRBD1,CASSPPGQGGNTEAFF,TGTGCCAGCTCACCACCAGGGCAGGGGGGGAACACTGAAGCTTTCTTT
TRBJ2-3,TRBV27,NA,TRBD2,CASSGIAGASTDTQYF,TGTGCCAGCAGCGGGATAGCGGGAGCCAGCACAGATACGCAGTATTTT
TRBJ2-2,TRBV3-1/TRBV3-2,NA,NA,CASSLPTRSPGELFF,TGTGCCAGCAGCCTCCCTACCCGATCCCCCGGGGAGCTGTTTTTT
TRBJ1-3,TRBV7-8,NA,TRBD1,CASSFLAGGGNTIYF,TGTGCCAGCAGCTTTTTAGCAGGGGGTGGAAACACCATATATTTT
TRBJ1-1,TRBV5-1,NA,NA,CASSSGPVVDTEAFF,TGCGCCAGCAGCTCGGGACCGGTTGTAGACACTGAAGCTTTCTTT
TRBJ1-5,TRBV21-1,NA,NA,CASSLGVPYQPQHF,TGTGCCAGCTCTTTAGGGGTCCCTTATCAGCCCCAGCATTTT
TRBJ1-6,TRBV2,NA,NA,CASSDRGRDNSPLHF,TGTGCCAGCAGTGACAGGGGTCGGGACAATTCACCCCTCCACTTT
TRBJ2-7,TRBV11-1,NA,NA,CASSLFSPFNTYEQYF,TGTGCCAGCAGCTTATTCAGCCCGTTTAATACCTACGAGCAGTACTTC
TRBJ1-1,TRBV13,NA,NA,CASSVGGSTEAFF,TGTGCCAGCAGCGTGGGGGGCAGCACTGAAGCTTTCTTT
TRBJ1-6,TRBV4-3,NA,NA,CASSQELVVGRQPGGPLHF,TGCGCCAGCAGCCAAGAGCTGGTTGTAGGGCGGCAGCCCGGAGGGCCCCTCCACTTT
TRBJ1-2,TRBV19,NA,TRBD1,CASRRSTGGAPGYTF,TGTGCCAGTAGGAGGTCGACAGGGGGAGCCCCTGGCTACACCTTC
TRBJ2-7,TRBV12-3/TRBV12-4,NA,NA,CASSLAGDNGQYF,TGTGCCAGCAGTTTAGCGGGGGACAACGGGCAGTACTTC
TRBJ1-5,TRBV28,NA,TRBD1,CASFATGRGNQPQHF,TGTGCCAGCTTCGCGACAGGGAGGGGCAATCAGCCCCAGCATTTT
TRBJ1-1,TRBV10-1,NA,TRBD1,CASSDTGGLNTEAFF,TGCGCCAGCAGTGACACAGGGGGTTTGAACACTGAAGCTTTCTTT
TRBJ1-4,TRBV7-9,NA,NA,CASSAFTTGEKLFF,TGTGCCAGCAGCGCCTTCACGACAGGAGAAAAACTGTTTTTT
TRBJ2-2,TRBV14,NA,NA,CASSPSRVLVGELFF,TGTGCCAGCAGCCCCAGCCGGGTTTTAGTCGGGGAGCTGTTTTTT
TRBJ1-2,TRBV6-4,NA,NA,CASSDSRGYTF,TGTGCCAGCAGTGACTCCCGCGGCTACACCTTC
TRBJ2-1,TRBV27,NA,TRBD2,CASSGTSGRNEQFF,TGTGCCAGCTCAGGGACTAGCGGGAGGAATGAGCAGTTCTTC
TRBJ1-2,TRBV3-1/TRBV3-2,NA,NA,CASSQERGDYGYTF,TGTGCCAGCAGCCAAGAACGCGGAGACTATGGCTACACCTTC
TRBJ2-7,TRBV28,NA,NA,CATKGYSYEQYF,TGTGCCACCAAAGGGTATTCCTACGAGCAGTACTTC
TRBJ2-3,TRBV23-1,NA,NA,CASSQSTATDTQYF,TGCGCCAGCAGTCAATCGACAGCCACAGATACGCAGTATTTT
TRBJ1-2,TRBV3-1/TRBV3-2,few,NA,CASSQEEFIGYTF,TGTGCCAGCAGCCAAGAGGAGTTTATAGGCTACACCTTC
TRBJ2-5,TRBV7-8,NA,NA,CASSRAGPQETQYF,TGTGCCAGCAGCCGAGCGGGCCCTCAAGAGACCCAGTACTTC
TRBJ2-7,TRBV27,few,NA,CASSLGDGESSYEQYF,TGTGCCAGCAGTTTGGGGGACGGGGAAAGCTCCTACGAGCAGTACTTC
TRBJ2-3,TRBV6-4,NA,NA,CASSTGQGGPDTQYF,TGTGCCAGCAGCACCGGCCAAGGGGGGCCAGATACGCAGTATTTT
TRBJ2-3,TRBV5-1,NA,NA,CASSLMGRGTDTQYF,TGCGCCAGCAGCTTAATGGGACGTGGCACAGATACGCAGTATTTT
TRBJ2-2,TRBV19,NA,TRBD1,CASTDRTNTGELFF,TGTGCCAGTACGGACAGGACGAACACCGGGGAGCTGTTTTTT
TRBJ2-1,TRBV11-2,NA,NA,CASSLDWAGASSFNEQFF,TGTGCCAGCAGCTTAGATTGGGCCGGGGCTAGCTCGTTCAATGAGCAGTTCTTC
TRBJ2-7,TRBV6-5,NA,TRBD1,CASSSLGQGYEQYF,TGTGCCAGCAGTTCCCTGGGACAGGGCTACGAGCAGTACTTC
TRBJ2-7,TRBV11-2,NA,TRBD1,CASTHSGRGYEQYF,TGTGCCAGCACCCACAGCGGCAGGGGGTACGAGCAGTACTTC
TRBJ2-1,TRBV7-8,NA,NA,CASSQGRYNEQFF,TGTGCCAGCAGCCAGGGAAGATACAATGAGCAGTTCTTC
TRBJ1-4,TRBV5-1,NA,TRBD1,CASSSNRGLGEKLFF,TGCGCCAGCAGCTCCAACAGGGGGCTTGGTGAAAAACTGTTTTTT
TRBJ1-4,TRBV6-5,NA,TRBD1,CASSYDRATTNEKLFF,TGTGCCAGCAGTTACGACAGGGCGACAACTAATGAAAAACTGTTTTTT
TRBJ1-4,TRBV28,NA,TRBD1,CASSPGDRGREKLFF,TGTGCCAGCAGTCCCGGGGACAGGGGGCGAGAAAAACTGTTTTTT
TRBJ1-5,TRBV4-1,NA,TRBD1,CASRRGDRENQPQHF,TGCGCCAGCAGGCGGGGGGACAGGGAGAATCAGCCCCAGCATTTT
TRBJ2-5,TRBV6-2/TRBV6-3,NA,NA,CASSYETARGRTQYF,TGTGCCAGCAGTTACGAGACAGCCCGGGGACGGACCCAGTACTTC
TRBJ1-1,TRBV6-6,NA,TRBD1,CASKTQGAGNTEAFF,TGTGCCAGCAAAACACAGGGGGCAGGTAACACTGAAGCTTTCTTT
TRBJ2-7,TRBV4-2,NA,TRBD2,CASSQDVGAGGHPVEQYF,TGTGCCAGCAGCCAAGACGTGGGCGCGGGAGGACACCCGGTCGAGCAGTACTTC
TRBJ2-7,TRBV27,NA,TRBD1,CASRSGQGVKYEQYF,TGTGCCAGCAGATCCGGACAGGGGGTTAAGTACGAGCAGTACTTC
TRBJ1-2,TRBV6-5,NA,NA,CASREDGYGYTF,TGTGCCAGCAGGGAGGACGGCTATGGCTACACCTTC
TRBJ1-3,TRBV11-3,NA,NA,CASSVGGNTIYF,TGTGCCAGCTCGGTGGGTGGAAACACCATATATTTT
TRBJ1-6,TRBV6-5,NA,NA,CASRTVLNSPLHF,TGTGCCAGCAGGACGGTACTTAATTCACCCCTCCACTTT